Presented here are 20 T cell receptor beta chains from one specimen sequenced in a study of blood T cell repertoires in COVID-19. TCRdb's table, derived via immunoSEQ multiplex PCR, lists solely in-frame clones and lacks some. Seen here are under 250,000 clones, about 82% observed once, and the top ten hold approximately 6.2%. Sequences were obtained from peripheral blood. These receptors all stem from an elderly woman with COVID-19, enrolled during active disease.

The rearrangement links TRBV18 to TRBJ2-2, with a tentative D call TRBD2 (6 bases). With 6 bases removed from V and 3 bases from J, the gap between germline ends came to 14 bases. The CDR3 extends over 15 amino acids. Germline lookup yields CDR1 KGHSH and CDR2 LQKENI. This CDR3 is CASSLKGLDTGELFF. In DNA form, the CDR3 reads TGTGCCAGCTCTTTAAAGGGACTCGACACCGGGGAGCTGTTTTTT.

J is TRBJ1-2 and V is TRBV28; 7 nucleotides agree with TRBD1. CDR3 length equals 13 residues. The germline V gene encodes CDR1 MDHEN and CDR2 SYDVKM. The ends lost 3 bases at V and 8 bases at J; junction bases unmatched: 6. Here the CDR3 reads CASSLGQGVGYTF. For the CDR3, the DNA is TGTGCCAGCAGTTTGGGGCAGGGGGTCGGCTACACCTTC.

The chain carries TRBV7-2 and TRBJ2-1, with D possibly matching TRBD1 (5 bases). The CDR3 spans 14 residues. The V and J ends lost 2 bases and 7 bases respectively, with 12 bases between them. Germline CDR1 and CDR2: SGHTA and FQGNSA. The CDR3 DNA sequence: TGTGCCAGCAGCTTATCCACAGGTAGGAATGAGCAGTTCTTC. Encoded protein: CASSLSTGRNEQFF.

The chain recombines TRBV6-2 or TRBV6-3 with TRBJ2-5; TRBD2 might be the D (7 bases). The CDR3 has 15 residues. V gave up 2 bases and J gave up 5 bases, with 15 bases separating them. CDR1 MNHEY and CDR2 SVGEGT come from the germline V gene. As DNA, the CDR3 is TGTGCCAGCAGTTACGGGGGGGCCCGGGTTGAGACCCAGTACTTC. It specifies CASSYGGARVETQYF.

The chain is built from TRBV7-9 and TRBJ1-4; the D gene is possibly TRBD1 (6 bases). This CDR3 spans 16 amino acids. Deletions cut 2 bases from V and 8 bases from J, with 18 bases between. CDR1 and CDR2 from the germline V gene are SEHNR and FQNEAQ (reference sequence). The CDR3 protein is CASSLSQGGFGEKLFF. CDR3 coding DNA: TGTGCCAGCAGCTTATCACAAGGGGGATTTGGCGAAAAACTGTTTTTT.

The chain recombines TRBV6-5 with TRBJ1-3; 7 bases match TRBD1. From germline, CDR1 is MNHEY and CDR2 SVGAGI. The CDR3 is made up of 14 amino acids. V shed 6 bases and J 0 bases; nucleotides not matched to a gene: 2. CDR3 sequence: CASRGGGSGNTIYF. CDR3 bases: TGTGCCAGCAGAGGGGGCGGCTCTGGAAACACCATATATTTT.

The chain carries TRBV4-2 and TRBJ2-7; the match to TRBD1 covers 7 bases. CDR3 length equals 15 residues. Losses at the gene ends were 4 bases for V and 2 bases for J; bases not matched to a gene: 8. Germline V gene data show CDR1 as LGHNA and CDR2 as YNFKEQ. CDR3 region: CASSRTGDSPYEQYF. For the CDR3, the DNA is TGTGCCAGCAGCCGCACCGGGGACAGTCCCTACGAGCAGTACTTC.

The chain combines TRBV27 with TRBJ1-2, with TRBD1 matching 8 bases. The V and J ends lost 6 bases and 2 bases, in that order; junction bases with no gene match: 5. Germline loops: CDR1 MNHEY, CDR2 SMNVEV (reference sequence). The CDR3 contains 14 residues. The DNA for the CDR3 is TGTGCCAGCAGAGGGACAGGCCGGAACTATGGCTACACCTTC. Its translation: CASRGTGRNYGYTF.

V gene TRBV24-1 combines with J gene TRBJ2-7; TRBD2 might be the D (5 bases). The CDR3 is 11 amino acids. V gave up 9 bases and J gave up 6 bases, with 11 bases separating them. Germline V gene data show CDR1 as KGHDR and CDR2 as SFDVKD. CDR3 DNA: TGTGCCACCGGAGAGGGTCTCGAGCAGTACTTC. Translation gives CATGEGLEQYF.

The J gene is TRBJ2-5, the V gene TRBV29-1; 8 nucleotides align to TRBD2. Trimming removed 4 bases from V and 3 bases from J; junction bases left unmatched: 4. The CDR3 has 13 amino acids. The V gene's germline CDR1 is SQVTM and CDR2 ANQGSEA. The CDR3 loop is CSVAGTRKETQYF. Here the CDR3 DNA reads TGCAGCGTTGCCGGGACTAGAAAAGAGACCCAGTACTTC.

Remarks on this clone: The identical CDR3 is also encoded by other nucleotide sequences in the sample. This chain uses TRBV4-1 with TRBJ2-1; TRBD2 agrees at 8 bases. The V gene's germline CDR1 is MGHRA and CDR2 YSYEKL. Trimming at V came to 2 bases and at J to 7 bases, leaving 16 bases not matched to a gene. The CDR3 has 18 residues. In DNA, the CDR3 is TGCGCCAGCAGCCAAAGCGTGACCGGGGGGGCCCTAGGGAATGAGCAGTTCTTC. The encoded protein is CASSQSVTGGALGNEQFF.

The table lists this clone with a count of one. The chain links TRBV27 to TRBJ2-3, with 10 bases lining up with TRBD2. The CDR3 runs to 17 residues. J lost 9 bases, V lost 2 bases, and 14 bases had no gene match. The V gene's germline CDR1 is MNHEY and CDR2 SMNVEV (reference sequence). In DNA form, the CDR3 reads TGTGCCAGCAGTTTAAAGTTTAGCGGGGGGCTTCATTGGACGCAGTATTTT. Its translation: CASSLKFSGGLHWTQYF.

The table lists this clone with a few counts. The V and J genes are TRBV7-2 and TRBJ2-7, with D tentatively TRBD1 (6 bases). The CDR3 is 14 residues long. V was cut by 1 base and J by 3 bases, with 10 bases left in between. Germline CDR1 is SGHTA and CDR2 is FQGNSA. The CDR3 sequence: CASSLEGVRYEQYF. The CDR3 DNA follows: TGTGCCAGCAGCTTAGAGGGGGTTCGCTACGAGCAGTACTTC.

This clone was seen a single time. The chain recombines TRBV5-5 with TRBJ1-1; D is undetermined. Germline CDR1 is SGHKS and CDR2 is YYEKEE (reference sequence). V was pared by 2 bases and J by 6 bases, with 17 bases between. The CDR3 is made up of 15 amino acids. CDR3: CASSLYKGVAAEAFF. The CDR3, as DNA: TGTGCCAGCAGCTTATATAAGGGCGTAGCGGCTGAAGCTTTCTTT.

The chain recombines TRBV24-1 with TRBJ1-1; no firm D call. Trimming removed 4 bases at V and 0 bases at J, with 5 bases between. The germline CDR1 and CDR2 sequences are KGHDR and SFDVKD. The CDR3 is 13 amino acids. The DNA for the CDR3 is TGTGCCACCAGTGACTATTTGAACACTGAAGCTTTCTTT. Its protein is CATSDYLNTEAFF.

The V and J genes are TRBV21-1 and TRBJ1-1. TRBV21-1 is an annotated pseudogene. The CDR3 spans 14 residues. The CDR3 is CASSPRIYAGEAFF. Here the CDR3 DNA reads TGTGCCAGCAGCCCCCGCATCTATGCGGGTGAAGCTTTCTTT.

The chain uses TRBV6-5 and TRBJ1-4, with D uncertain. This CDR3 spans 14 amino acids. CDR1 and CDR2 from the germline V gene are MNHEY and SVGAGI. Between the trimmed V and J ends, which lost 5 bases and 7 bases, there was a span of 14 bases. DNA for the CDR3: TGTGCCAGCAGTCCCGGCCTAGCCAGTGAAAAACTGTTTTTT. Translating gives CASSPGLASEKLFF.

The genes are TRBV28 and TRBJ2-2; TRBD2 agrees at 9 bases. Germline V gene sequence: CDR1 MDHEN, CDR2 SYDVKM. J was trimmed by 5 bases and V by 2 bases; bases with no gene match: 3. This CDR3 region has 15 residues. The CDR3 protein is CASSLGTSRTGELFF. The CDR3 DNA is TGTGCCAGCAGTTTAGGGACTAGCAGGACCGGGGAGCTGTTTTTT.

V gene TRBV5-1 combines with J gene TRBJ2-1, with 13 nucleotides matching TRBD2. This CDR3 comprises 14 residues. Trimming cost V 7 bases and J 10 bases; bases outside gene matches: 8. CDR1 is SGHRS, CDR2 YFSETQ, per germline. The CDR3 bases are TGCGCCAGCCGCGGAGGACTAGCGGGGGTAGAGCAGTTCTTC. Its protein is CASRGGLAGVEQFF. Based on the CDR3 plus reference TRBV5-1 and TRBJ2-1, the full variable domain is KAGVTQTPRYLIKTRGQQVTLSCSPISGHRSVSWYQQTPGQGLQFLFEYFSETQRNKGNFPGRFSGRQFSNSRSEMNVSTLELGDSALYLCASRGGLAGVEQFFGPGTRLTVL.

The chain uses TRBV7-9 and TRBJ1-3; D is unclear. This CDR3 is 16 amino acids long. V lost 5 bases and J 0 bases, leaving 14 bases between the germline ends. CDR1 and CDR2 from the germline V gene are SEHNR and FQNEAQ (reference sequence). CDR3 nucleotide sequence: TGTGCCAGCAGCACCCGCGGGTTACCCTCTGGAAACACCATATATTTT. It translates to CASSTRGLPSGNTIYF.